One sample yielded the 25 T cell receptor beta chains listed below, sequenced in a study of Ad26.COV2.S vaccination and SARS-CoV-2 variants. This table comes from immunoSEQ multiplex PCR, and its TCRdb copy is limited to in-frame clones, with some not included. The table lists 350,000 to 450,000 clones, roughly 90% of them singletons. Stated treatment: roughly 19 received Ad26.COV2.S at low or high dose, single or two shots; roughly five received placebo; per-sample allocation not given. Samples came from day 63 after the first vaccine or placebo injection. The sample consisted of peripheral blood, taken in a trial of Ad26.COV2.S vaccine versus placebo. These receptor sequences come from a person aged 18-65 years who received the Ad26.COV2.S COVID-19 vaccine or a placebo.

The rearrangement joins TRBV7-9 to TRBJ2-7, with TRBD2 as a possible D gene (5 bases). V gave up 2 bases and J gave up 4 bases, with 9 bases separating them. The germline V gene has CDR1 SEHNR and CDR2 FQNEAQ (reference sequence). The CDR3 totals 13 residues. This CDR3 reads CASSLHAGYEQYF. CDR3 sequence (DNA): TGTGCCAGCAGCTTACATGCGGGTTACGAGCAGTACTTC.

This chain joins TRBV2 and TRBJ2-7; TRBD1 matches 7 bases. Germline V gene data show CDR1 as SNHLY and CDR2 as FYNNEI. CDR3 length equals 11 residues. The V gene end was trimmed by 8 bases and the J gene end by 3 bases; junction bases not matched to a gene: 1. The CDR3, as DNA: TGTGCCAGCCGGGACAGCTACGAGCAGTACTTC. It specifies CASRDSYEQYF. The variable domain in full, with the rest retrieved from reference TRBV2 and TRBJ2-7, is EPEVTQTPSHQVTQMGQEVILRCVPISNHLYFYWYRQILGQKVEFLVSFYNNEISEKSEIFDDQFSVERPDGSNFTLKIRSTKLEDSAMYFCASRDSYEQYFGPGTRLTVT.

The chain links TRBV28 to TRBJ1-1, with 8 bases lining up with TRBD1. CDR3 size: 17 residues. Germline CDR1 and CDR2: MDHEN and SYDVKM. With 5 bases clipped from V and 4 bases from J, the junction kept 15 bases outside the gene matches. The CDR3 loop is CASSLIASTGASTEAFF. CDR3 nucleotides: TGTGCCAGCAGTCTAATAGCCTCGACAGGGGCTAGCACTGAAGCTTTCTTT. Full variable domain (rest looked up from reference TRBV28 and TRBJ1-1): DVKVTQSSRYLVKRTGEKVFLECVQDMDHENMFWYRQDPGLGLRLIYFSYDVKMKEKGDIPEGYSVSREKKERFSLILESASTNQTSMYLCASSLIASTGASTEAFFGQGTRLTVV.

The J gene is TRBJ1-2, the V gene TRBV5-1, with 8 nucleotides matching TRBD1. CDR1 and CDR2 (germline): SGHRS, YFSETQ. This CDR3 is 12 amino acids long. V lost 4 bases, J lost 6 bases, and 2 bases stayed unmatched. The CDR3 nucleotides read TGCGCCAGCAGCGGACAGGGAAATGGCTACACCTTC. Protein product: CASSGQGNGYTF.

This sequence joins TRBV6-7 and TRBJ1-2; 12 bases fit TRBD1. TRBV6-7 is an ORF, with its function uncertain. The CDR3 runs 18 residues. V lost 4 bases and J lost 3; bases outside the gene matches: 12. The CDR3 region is CASSSPGQGAIEDYGYTF. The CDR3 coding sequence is TGTGCCAGCAGTTCCCCGGGACAGGGGGCCATCGAGGACTATGGCTACACCTTC.

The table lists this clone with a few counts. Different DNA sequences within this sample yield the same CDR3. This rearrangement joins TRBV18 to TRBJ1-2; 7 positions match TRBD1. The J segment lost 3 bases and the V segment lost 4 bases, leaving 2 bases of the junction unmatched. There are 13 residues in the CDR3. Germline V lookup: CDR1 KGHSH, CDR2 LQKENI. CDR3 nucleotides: TGTGCCAGCTCACTCCAGGGGGACTATGGCTACACCTTC. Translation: CASSLQGDYGYTF.

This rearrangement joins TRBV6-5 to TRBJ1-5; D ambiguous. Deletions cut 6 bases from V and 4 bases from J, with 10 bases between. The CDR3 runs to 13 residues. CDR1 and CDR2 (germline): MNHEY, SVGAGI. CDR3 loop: CASSRSENQPQHF. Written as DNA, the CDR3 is TGTGCCAGCAGCCGGTCAGAGAATCAGCCCCAGCATTTT.

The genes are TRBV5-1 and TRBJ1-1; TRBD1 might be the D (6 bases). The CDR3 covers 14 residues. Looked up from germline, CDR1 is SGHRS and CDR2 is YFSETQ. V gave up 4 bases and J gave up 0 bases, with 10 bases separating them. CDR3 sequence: CASSPGHLNTEAFF. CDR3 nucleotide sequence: TGCGCCAGCAGCCCGGGACACTTGAACACTGAAGCTTTCTTT.

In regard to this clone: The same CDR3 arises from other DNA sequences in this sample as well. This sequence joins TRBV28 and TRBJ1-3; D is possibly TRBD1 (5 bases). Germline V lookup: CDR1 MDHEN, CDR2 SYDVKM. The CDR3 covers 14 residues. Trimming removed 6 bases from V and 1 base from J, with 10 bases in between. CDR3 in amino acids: CASSPGGSGNTIYF. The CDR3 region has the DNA TGTGCCAGCAGCCCGGGGGGGTCTGGAAACACCATATATTTT.

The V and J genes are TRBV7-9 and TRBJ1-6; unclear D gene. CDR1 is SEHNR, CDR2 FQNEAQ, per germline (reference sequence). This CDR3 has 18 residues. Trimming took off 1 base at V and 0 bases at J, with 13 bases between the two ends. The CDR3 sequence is CASSLVEGFSSYNSPLHF. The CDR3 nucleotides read TGTGCCAGCAGCTTAGTTGAAGGTTTCAGCTCCTATAATTCACCCCTCCACTTT.

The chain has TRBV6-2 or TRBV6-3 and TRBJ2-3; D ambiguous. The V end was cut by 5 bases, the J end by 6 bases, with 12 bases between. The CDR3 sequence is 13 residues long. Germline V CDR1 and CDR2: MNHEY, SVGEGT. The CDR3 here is CASSLEARDTQYF. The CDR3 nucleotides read TGTGCCAGCAGTCTCGAAGCCCGGGATACGCAGTATTTT.

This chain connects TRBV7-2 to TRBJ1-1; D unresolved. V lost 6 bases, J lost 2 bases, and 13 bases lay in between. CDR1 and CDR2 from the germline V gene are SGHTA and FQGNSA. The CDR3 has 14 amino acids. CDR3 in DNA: TGTGCCAGCAGTCTACTATTCCAAAACACTGAAGCTTTCTTT. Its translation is CASSLLFQNTEAFF.

CDR3 sequence reads: CASSLVGGDDYNEQFF. The CDR3 DNA sequence: TGTGCCAGCAGTTTAGTCGGGGGTGACGACTACAATGAGCAGTTCTTC. The V call is TRBV27, the J call TRBJ2-1, with a possible D match to TRBD2 (6 bases). Germline V gene lookup returns CDR1 MNHEY and CDR2 SMNVEV (reference sequence). Trimming pared 2 bases from V and 3 bases from J, leaving 14 bases between. CDR3 length: 16 residues.

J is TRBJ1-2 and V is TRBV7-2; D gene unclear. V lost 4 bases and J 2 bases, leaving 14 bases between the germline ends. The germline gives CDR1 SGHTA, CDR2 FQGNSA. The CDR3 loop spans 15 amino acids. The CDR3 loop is CASSWQVEGNYGYTF. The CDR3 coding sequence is TGTGCCAGCAGCTGGCAGGTCGAGGGAAACTATGGCTACACCTTC.

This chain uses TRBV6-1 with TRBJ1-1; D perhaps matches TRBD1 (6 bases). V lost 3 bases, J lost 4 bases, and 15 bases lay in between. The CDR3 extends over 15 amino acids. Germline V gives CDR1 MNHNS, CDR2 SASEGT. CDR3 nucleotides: TGTGCCAGCAGTGAGGGGCCCTTAGGGGGCACTGAAGCTTTCTTT. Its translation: CASSEGPLGGTEAFF.

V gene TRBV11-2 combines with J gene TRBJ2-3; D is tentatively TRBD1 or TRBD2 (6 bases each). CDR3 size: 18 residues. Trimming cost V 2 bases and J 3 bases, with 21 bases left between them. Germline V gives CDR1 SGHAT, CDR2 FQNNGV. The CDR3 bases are TGTGCCAGCAGCTTAACCCCAAAAGGGGGGTTAACGACAGATACGCAGTATTTT. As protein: CASSLTPKGGLTTDTQYF. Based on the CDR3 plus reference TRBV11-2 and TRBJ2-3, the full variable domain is EAGVAQSPRYKIIEKRQSVAFWCNPISGHATLYWYQQILGQGPKLLIQFQNNGVVDDSQLPKDRFSAERLKGVDSTLKIQPAKLEDSAVYLCASSLTPKGGLTTDTQYFGPGTRLTVL.

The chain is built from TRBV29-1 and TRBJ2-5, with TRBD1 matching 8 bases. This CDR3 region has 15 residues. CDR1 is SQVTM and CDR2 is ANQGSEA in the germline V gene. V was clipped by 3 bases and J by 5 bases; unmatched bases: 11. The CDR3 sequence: CSVEIHRGSAETQYF. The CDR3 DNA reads TGCAGCGTTGAGATCCACAGGGGGAGTGCGGAGACCCAGTACTTC.

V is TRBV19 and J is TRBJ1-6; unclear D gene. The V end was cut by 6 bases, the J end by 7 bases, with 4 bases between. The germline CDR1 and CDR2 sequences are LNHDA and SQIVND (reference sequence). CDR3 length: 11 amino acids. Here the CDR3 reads CASSDNSPLHF. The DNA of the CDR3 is TGTGCCAGTAGCGACAATTCACCCCTCCACTTT.

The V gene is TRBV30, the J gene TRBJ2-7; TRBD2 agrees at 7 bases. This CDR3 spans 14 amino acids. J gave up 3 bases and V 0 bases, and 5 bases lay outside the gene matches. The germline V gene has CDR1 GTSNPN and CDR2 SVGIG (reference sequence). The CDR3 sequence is CAWSVRPGGYEQYF. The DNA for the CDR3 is TGTGCCTGGAGTGTACGGCCGGGAGGCTACGAGCAGTACTTC.

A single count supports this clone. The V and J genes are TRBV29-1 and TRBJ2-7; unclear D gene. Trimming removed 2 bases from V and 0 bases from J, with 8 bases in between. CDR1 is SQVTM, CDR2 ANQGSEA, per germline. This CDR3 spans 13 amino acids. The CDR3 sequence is CSVELLNSYEQYF. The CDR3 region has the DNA TGCAGCGTTGAATTGTTGAACTCCTACGAGCAGTACTTC.

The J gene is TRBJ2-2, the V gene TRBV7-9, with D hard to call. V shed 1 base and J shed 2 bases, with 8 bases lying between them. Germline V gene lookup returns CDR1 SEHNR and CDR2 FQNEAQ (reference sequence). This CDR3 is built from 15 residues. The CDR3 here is CASSLVALNTGELFF. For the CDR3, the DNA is TGTGCCAGCAGCTTAGTGGCACTAAACACCGGGGAGCTGTTTTTT.

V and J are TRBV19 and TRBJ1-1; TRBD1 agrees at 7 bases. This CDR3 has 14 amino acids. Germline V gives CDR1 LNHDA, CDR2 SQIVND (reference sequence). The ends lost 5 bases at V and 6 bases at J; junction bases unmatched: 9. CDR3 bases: TGTGCCAGTAGTGTTAACAGGGGTTTTTCTGAAGCTTTCTTT. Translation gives CASSVNRGFSEAFF.

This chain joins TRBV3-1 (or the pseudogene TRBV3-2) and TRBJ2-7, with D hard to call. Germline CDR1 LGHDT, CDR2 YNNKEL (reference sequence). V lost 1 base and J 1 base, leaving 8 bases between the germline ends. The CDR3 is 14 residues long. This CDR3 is CASSQALVSYEQYF. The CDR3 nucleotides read TGTGCCAGCAGCCAAGCTCTAGTGTCCTACGAGCAGTACTTC.

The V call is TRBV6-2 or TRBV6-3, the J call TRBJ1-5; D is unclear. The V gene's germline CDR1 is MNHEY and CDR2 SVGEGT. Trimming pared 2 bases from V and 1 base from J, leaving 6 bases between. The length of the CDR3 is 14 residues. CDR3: CASSYVRSNQPQHF. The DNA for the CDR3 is TGTGCCAGCAGTTACGTCCGGAGCAATCAGCCCCAGCATTTT.

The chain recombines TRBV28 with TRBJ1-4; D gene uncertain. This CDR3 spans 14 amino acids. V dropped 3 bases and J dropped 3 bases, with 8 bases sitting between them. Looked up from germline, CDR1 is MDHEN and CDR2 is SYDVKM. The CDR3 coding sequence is TGTGCCAGCAGTTTGGCCCTTCCTAATGAAAAACTGTTTTTT. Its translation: CASSLALPNEKLFF.